This T cell receptor (beta chain) was documented in a study of shared clonotypes between healthy human individuals. Only CD45RO-negative cells positively selected for CCR7 counted as naive CD8 cells, so terminally differentiated effector memory CD45RA+ cells were excluded. General observations from the study: Some clonotypes were shared by all four sorted-subset donors, while others were not shared. The non-shared ones had lower generation probabilities than the shared ones. Around 5% was the fraction of naive CD4 clonotypes found shared across a few donors. An effect of sequencing depth on clonotype sharing among donors was expected.

Generated by immunoSEQ multiplex PCR, the TCRdb table keeps only in-frame clones and is missing some. The data show around 2,000,000 clones, just over 90% seen once. The germline V gene has CDR1 SGHTA and CDR2 FQGNSA. This CDR3 is built from 15 residues. V lost 0 bases and J 2 bases, leaving 10 bases between the germline ends. Of note for this clone: Its antigen is not known.

The V and J genes are TRBV7-2 and TRBJ2-5; D unresolved. Specimen: naive CD8+ T cells from PBMCs. The TCR was taken from a man younger than 35 in good health. Some clones in this sample may be carry-over from other donors' samples. CDR3 amino acids: CASSLATDTQETQYF. The DNA for the CDR3 is TGTGCCAGCAGCTTAGCGACGGATACTCAAGAGACCCAGTACTTC.